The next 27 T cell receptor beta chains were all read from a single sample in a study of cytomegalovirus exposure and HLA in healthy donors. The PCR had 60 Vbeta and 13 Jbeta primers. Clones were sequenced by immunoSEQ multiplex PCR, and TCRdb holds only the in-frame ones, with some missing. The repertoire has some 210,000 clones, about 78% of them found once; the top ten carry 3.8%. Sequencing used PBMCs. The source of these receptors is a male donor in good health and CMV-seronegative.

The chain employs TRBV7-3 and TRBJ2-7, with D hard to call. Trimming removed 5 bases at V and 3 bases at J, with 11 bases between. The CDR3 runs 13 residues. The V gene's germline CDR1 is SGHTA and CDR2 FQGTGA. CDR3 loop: CASSMRRSYEQYF. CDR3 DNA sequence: TGTGCCAGCAGCATGAGGCGGAGCTACGAGCAGTACTTC.

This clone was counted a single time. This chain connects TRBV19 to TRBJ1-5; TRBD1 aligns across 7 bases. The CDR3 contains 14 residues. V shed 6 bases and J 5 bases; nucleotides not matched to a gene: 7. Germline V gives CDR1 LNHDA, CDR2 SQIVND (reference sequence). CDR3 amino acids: CASRTQGEYQPQHF. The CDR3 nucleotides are TGTGCCAGTAGAACTCAGGGGGAGTATCAGCCCCAGCATTTT.

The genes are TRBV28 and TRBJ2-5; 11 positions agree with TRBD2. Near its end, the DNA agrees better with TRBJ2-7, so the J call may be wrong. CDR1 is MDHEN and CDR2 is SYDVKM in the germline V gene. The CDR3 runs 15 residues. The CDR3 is CASNVAGGPSYEQYF. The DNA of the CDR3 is TGTGCCAGCAACGTAGCGGGAGGGCCCTCTTACGAGCAGTACTTC.

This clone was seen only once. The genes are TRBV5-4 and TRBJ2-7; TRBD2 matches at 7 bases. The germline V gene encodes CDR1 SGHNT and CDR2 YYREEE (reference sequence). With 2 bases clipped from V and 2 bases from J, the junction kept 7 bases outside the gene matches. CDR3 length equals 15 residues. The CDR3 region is CASSLAGMEAYEQYF. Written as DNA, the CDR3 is TGTGCCAGCAGCTTAGCGGGAATGGAGGCCTACGAGCAGTACTTC. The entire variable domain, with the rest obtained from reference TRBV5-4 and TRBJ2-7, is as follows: ETGVTQSPTHLIKTRGQQVTLRCSSQSGHNTVSWYQQALGQGPQFIFQYYREEENGRGNFPPRFSGLQFPNYSSELNVNALELDDSALYLCASSLAGMEAYEQYFGPGTRLTVT.

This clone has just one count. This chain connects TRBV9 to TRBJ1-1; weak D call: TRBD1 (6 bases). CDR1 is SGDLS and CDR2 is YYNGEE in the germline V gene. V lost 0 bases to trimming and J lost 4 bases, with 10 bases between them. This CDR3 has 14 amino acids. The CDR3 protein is CASSVGQAVTEAFF. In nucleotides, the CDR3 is TGTGCCAGCAGCGTAGGACAGGCAGTCACTGAAGCTTTCTTT.

This chain's CDR3 is CSVVGEQGTPYNEQFF. The DNA of the CDR3 is TGCAGCGTTGTGGGGGAACAGGGGACGCCCTACAATGAGCAGTTCTTC. The chain has TRBV29-1 and TRBJ2-1, with 7 bases identical to TRBD1. V shed 4 bases, J shed 2 bases, and the junction held 11 bases outside the gene matches. Per germline, CDR1 SQVTM and CDR2 ANQGSEA. The CDR3 runs 16 residues.

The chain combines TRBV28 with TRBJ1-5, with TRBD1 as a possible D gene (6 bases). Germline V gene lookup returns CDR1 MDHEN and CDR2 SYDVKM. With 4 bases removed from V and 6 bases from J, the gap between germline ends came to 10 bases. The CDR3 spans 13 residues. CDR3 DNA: TGTGCCAGCAGTTACACAGGGTTTCAGCCCCAGCATTTT. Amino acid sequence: CASSYTGFQPQHF. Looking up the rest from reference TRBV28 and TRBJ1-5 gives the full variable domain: DVKVTQSSRYLVKRTGEKVFLECVQDMDHENMFWYRQDPGLGLRLIYFSYDVKMKEKGDIPEGYSVSREKKERFSLILESASTNQTSMYLCASSYTGFQPQHFGDGTRLSIL.

The CDR3 DNA reads as TGCGCCAGCAGCTTGGAAGGGAGGGGGTACAATGAGCAGTTCTTC. Residues: CASSLEGRGYNEQFF. The chain is built from TRBV5-1 and TRBJ2-1, with a tentative D call TRBD2 (7 bases). In germline, CDR1 is SGHRS, CDR2 YFSETQ. This CDR3 has 15 residues. Trimming pared 0 bases from V and 4 bases from J, leaving 11 bases between.

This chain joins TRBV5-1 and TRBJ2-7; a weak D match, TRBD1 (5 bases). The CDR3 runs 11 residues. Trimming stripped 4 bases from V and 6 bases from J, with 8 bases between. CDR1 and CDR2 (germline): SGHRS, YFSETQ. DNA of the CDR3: TGCGCCAGCAGCGAAGACAGCGAGCAGTACTTC. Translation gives CASSEDSEQYF.

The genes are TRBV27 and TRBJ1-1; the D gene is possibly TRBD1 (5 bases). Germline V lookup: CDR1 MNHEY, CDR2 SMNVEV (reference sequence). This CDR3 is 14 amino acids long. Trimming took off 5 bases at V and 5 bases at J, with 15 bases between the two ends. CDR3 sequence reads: CASSLDIAGTEAFF. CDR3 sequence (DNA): TGTGCCAGCAGTCTGGACATTGCGGGGACTGAAGCTTTCTTT.

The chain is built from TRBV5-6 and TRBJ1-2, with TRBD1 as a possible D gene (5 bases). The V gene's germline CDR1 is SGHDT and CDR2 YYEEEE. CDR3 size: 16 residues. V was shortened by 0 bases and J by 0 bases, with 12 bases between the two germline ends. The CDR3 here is CASSLGSGHANYGYTF. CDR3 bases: TGTGCCAGCAGCTTGGGGTCAGGGCATGCTAACTATGGCTACACCTTC.

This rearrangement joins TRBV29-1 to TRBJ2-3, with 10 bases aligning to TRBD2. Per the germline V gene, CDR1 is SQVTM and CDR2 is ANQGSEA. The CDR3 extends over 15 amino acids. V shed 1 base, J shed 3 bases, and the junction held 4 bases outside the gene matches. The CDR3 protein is CSVEGLAGDTDTQYF. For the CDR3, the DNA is TGCAGCGTTGAAGGGCTAGCGGGAGATACAGATACGCAGTATTTT.

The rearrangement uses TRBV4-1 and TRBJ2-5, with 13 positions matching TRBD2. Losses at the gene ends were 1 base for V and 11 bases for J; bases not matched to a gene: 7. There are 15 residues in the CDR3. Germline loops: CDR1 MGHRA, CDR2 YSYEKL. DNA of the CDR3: TGCGCCAGCAGCCAAGCACTAGCGGGAGGGAAGGAGCAGTACTTC. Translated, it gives CASSQALAGGKEQYF.

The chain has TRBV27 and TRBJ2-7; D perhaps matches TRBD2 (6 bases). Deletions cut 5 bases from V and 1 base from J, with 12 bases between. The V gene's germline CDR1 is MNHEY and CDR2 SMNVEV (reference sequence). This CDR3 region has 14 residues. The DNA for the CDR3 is TGTGCCAGCAGTCCGCCGGGACTTTCCTACGAGCAGTACTTC. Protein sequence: CASSPPGLSYEQYF.

CDR3 nucleotides: TGTGCCATCAGTGGGGGACAGGGTGGACAAGAGACCCAGTACTTC. Its translation: CAISGGQGGQETQYF. V and J are TRBV10-3 and TRBJ2-5, with 9 bases fitting TRBD1. CDR1 and CDR2 from the germline V gene are ENHRY and SYGVKD. The CDR3 is 15 amino acids. The V segment lost 4 bases and the J segment 2 bases; nucleotides outside the gene matches: 5.

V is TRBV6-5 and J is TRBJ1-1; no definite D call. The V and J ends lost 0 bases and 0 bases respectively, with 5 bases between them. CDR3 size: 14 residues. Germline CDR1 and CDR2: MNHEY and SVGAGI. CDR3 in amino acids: CASSYSNMNTEAFF. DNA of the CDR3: TGTGCCAGCAGTTACTCGAACATGAACACTGAAGCTTTCTTT.

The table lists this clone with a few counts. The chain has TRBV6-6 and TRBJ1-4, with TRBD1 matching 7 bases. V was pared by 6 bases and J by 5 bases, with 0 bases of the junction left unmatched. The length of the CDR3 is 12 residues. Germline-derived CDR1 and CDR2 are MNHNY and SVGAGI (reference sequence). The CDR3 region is CASRTGNEKLFF. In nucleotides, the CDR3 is TGTGCCAGCAGGACAGGGAATGAAAAACTGTTTTTT.

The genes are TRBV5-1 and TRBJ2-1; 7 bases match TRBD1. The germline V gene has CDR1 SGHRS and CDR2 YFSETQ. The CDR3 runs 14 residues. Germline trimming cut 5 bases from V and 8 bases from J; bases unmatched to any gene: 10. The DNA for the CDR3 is TGCGCCAGCAGACGCCTAGACAGGGTGGATGAGCAGTTCTTC. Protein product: CASRRLDRVDEQFF.

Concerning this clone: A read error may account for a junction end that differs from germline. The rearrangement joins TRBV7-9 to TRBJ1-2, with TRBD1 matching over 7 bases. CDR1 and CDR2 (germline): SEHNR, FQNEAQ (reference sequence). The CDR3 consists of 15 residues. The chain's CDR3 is CSSSLSGQLLYGYTF. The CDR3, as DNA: TGTTCCAGCAGCTTATCGGGACAGCTCCTCTATGGCTACACCTTC.

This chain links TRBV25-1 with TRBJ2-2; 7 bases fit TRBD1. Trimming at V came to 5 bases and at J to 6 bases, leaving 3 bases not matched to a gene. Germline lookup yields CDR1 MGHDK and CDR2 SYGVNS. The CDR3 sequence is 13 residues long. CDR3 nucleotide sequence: TGTGCCAGCAGTCCGAGGGGGCCCGGGGAGCTGTTTTTT. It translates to CASSPRGPGELFF.

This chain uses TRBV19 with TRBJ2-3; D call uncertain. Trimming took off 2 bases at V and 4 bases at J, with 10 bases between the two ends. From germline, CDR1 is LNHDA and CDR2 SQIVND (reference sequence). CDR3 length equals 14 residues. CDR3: CASSITSAADTQYF. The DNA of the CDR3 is TGTGCCAGTAGTATAACCTCTGCGGCAGATACGCAGTATTTT.

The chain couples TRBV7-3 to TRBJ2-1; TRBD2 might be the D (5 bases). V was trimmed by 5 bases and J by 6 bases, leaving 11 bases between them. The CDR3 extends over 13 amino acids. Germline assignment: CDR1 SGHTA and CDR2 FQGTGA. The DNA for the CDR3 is TGTGCCAGCAGCGTCGATCGGGGCAATGAGCAGTTCTTC. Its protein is CASSVDRGNEQFF.

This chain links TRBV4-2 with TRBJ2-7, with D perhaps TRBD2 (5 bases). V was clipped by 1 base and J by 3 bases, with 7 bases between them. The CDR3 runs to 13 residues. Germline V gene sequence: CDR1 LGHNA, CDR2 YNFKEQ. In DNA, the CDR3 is TGTGCCAGCAGCCAAGGAGGGAACTACGAGCAGTACTTC. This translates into CASSQGGNYEQYF.

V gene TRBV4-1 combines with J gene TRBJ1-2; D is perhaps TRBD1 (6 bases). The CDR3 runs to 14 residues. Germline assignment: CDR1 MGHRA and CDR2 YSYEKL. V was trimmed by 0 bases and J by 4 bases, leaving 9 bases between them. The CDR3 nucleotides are TGCGCCAGCAGCCAAGAGGGGGCGGGCTATGGCTACACCTTC. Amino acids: CASSQEGAGYGYTF.

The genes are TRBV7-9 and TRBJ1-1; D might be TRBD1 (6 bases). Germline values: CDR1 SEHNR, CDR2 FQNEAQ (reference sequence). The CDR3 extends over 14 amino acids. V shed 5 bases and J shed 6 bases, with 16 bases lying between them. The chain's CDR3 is CASSERGQSSEAFF. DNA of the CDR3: TGTGCCAGCAGCGAGCGCGGACAGTCTTCTGAAGCTTTCTTT.

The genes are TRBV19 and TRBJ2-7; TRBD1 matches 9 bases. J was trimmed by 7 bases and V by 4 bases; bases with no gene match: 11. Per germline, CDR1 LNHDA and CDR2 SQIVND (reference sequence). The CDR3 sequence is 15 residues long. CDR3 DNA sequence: TGTGCCAGTAGTAAGGGACCCGGGACAGGGCGAGAGCAGTACTTC. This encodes CASSKGPGTGREQYF.

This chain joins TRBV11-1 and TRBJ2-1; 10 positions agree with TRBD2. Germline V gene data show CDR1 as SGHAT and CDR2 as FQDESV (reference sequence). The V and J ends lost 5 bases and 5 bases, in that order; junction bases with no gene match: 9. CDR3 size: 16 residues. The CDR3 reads CASSVSRTSGNNEQFF. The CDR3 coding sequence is TGTGCCAGCAGCGTTAGCCGGACTAGCGGTAACAATGAGCAGTTCTTC.